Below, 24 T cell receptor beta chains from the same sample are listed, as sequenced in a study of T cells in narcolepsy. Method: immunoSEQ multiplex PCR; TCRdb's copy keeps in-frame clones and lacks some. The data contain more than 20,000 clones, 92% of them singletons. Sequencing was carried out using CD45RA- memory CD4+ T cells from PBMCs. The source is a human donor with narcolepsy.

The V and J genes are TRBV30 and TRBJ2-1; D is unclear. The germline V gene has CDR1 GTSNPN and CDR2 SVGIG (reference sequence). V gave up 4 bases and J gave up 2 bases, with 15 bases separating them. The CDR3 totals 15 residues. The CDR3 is CAWIQRVLPYNEQFF. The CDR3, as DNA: TGTGCCTGGATTCAACGGGTACTCCCCTACAATGAGCAGTTCTTC. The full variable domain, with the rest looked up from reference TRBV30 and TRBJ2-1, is SQTIHQWPATLVQPVGSPLSLECTVEGTSNPNLYWYRQAAGRGLQLLFYSVGIGQISSEVPQNLSASRPQDRQFILSSKKLLLSDSGFYLCAWIQRVLPYNEQFFGPGTRLTVL.

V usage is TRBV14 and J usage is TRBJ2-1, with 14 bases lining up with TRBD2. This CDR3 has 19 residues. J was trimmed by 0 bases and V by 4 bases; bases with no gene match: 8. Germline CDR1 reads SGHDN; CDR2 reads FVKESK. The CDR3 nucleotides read TGTGCCAGCAGCCTGAGACTAGCGGGAGGGCCTTCCTCCTACAATGAGCAGTTCTTC. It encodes CASSLRLAGGPSSYNEQFF.

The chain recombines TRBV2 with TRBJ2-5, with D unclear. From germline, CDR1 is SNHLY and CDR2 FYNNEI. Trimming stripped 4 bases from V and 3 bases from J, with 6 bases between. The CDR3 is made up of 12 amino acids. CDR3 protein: CASSVQKETQYF. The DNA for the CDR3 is TGTGCCAGCAGTGTGCAGAAAGAGACCCAGTACTTC.

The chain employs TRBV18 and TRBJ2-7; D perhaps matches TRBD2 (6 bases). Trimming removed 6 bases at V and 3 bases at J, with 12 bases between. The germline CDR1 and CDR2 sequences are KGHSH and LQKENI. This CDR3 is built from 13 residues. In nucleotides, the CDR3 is TGTGCCAGCTCTGGGGGGTCCCTCTACGAGCAGTACTTC. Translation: CASSGGSLYEQYF.

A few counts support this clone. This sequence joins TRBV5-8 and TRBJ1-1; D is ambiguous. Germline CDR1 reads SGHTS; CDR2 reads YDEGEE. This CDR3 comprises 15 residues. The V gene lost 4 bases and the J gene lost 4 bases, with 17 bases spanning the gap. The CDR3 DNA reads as TGTGCCAGCAGCCGAAGGCTCGGGAGTGGCACTGAAGCTTTCTTT. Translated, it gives CASSRRLGSGTEAFF.

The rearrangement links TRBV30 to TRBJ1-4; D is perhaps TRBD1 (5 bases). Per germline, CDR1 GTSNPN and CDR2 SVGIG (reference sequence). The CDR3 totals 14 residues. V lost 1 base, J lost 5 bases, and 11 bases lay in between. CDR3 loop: CAWSAGTSNEKLFF. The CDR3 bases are TGTGCCTGGAGTGCCGGGACTTCAAATGAAAAACTGTTTTTT.

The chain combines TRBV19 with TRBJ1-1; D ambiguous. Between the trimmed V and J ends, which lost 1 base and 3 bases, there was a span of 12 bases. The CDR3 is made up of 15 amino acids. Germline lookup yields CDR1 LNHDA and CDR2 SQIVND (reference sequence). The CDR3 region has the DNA TGTGCCAGTAGTATAGGGCCGGGTAGGGACACTGAAGCTTTCTTT. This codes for CASSIGPGRDTEAFF.

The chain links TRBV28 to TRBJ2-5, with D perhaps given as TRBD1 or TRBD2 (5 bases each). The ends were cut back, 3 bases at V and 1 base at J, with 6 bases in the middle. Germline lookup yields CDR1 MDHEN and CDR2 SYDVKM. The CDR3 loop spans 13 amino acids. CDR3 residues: CASSLGRQETQYF. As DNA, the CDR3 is TGTGCCAGCAGTTTGGGACGCCAAGAGACCCAGTACTTC.

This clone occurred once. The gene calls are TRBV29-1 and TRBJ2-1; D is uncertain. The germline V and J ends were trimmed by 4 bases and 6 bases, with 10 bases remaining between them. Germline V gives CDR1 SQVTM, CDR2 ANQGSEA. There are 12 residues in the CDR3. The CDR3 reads CSVGPKGNEQFF. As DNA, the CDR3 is TGCAGCGTTGGACCAAAGGGCAATGAGCAGTTCTTC.

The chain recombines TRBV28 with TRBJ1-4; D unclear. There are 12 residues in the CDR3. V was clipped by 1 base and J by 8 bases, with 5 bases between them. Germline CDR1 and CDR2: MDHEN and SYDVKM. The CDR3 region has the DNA TGTGCCAGCAGTTTATTGAGCGAAAAACTGTTTTTT. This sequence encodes CASSLLSEKLFF.

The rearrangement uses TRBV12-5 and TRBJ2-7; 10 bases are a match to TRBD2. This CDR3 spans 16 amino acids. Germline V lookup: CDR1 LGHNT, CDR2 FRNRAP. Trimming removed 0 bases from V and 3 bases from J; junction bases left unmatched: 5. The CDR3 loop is CASGLVLGTSVYEQYF. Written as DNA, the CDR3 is TGTGCTAGTGGTTTGGTACTGGGGACTAGCGTCTACGAGCAGTACTTC.

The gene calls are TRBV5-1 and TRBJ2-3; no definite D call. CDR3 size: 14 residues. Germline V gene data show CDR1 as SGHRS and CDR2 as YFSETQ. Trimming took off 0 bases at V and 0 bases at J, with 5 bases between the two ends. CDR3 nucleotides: TGCGCCAGCAGCTTGGGACGGAGCACAGATACGCAGTATTTT. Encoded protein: CASSLGRSTDTQYF.

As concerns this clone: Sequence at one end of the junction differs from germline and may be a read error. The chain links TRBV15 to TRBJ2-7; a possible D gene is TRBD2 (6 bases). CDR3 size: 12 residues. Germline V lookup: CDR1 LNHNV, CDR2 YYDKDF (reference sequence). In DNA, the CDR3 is TGTGCCACCAGCAGAGACTCGGGACTTCGGAACTTC. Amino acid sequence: CATSRDSGLRNF.

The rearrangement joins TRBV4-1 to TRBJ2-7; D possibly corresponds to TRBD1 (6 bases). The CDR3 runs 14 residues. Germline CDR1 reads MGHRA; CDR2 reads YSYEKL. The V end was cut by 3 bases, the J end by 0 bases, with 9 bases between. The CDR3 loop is CASSQPTGSYEQYF. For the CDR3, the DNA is TGCGCCAGCAGCCAGCCGACAGGCTCCTACGAGCAGTACTTC.

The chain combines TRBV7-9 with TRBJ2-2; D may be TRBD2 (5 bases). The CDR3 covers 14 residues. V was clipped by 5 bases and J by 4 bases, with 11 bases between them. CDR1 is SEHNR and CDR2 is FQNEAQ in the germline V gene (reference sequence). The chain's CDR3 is CASSLMRVTGELFF. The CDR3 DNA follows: TGTGCCAGCAGCCTAATGCGGGTCACCGGGGAGCTGTTTTTT.

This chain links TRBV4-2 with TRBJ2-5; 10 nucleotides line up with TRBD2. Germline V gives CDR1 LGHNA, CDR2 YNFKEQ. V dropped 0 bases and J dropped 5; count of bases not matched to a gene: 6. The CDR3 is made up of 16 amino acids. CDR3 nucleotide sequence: TGTGCCAGCAGCCAAGATTCAGCGGGAGGGGGGGAGACCCAGTACTTC. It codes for CASSQDSAGGGETQYF.

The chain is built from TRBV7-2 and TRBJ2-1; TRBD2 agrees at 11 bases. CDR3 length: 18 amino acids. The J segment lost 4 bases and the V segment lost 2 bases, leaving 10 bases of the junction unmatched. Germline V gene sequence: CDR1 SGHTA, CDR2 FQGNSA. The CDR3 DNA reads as TGTGCCAGCAGCTTAATGTCCCCGCGGACTAGCGGGTACAATGAGCAGTTCTTC. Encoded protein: CASSLMSPRTSGYNEQFF.

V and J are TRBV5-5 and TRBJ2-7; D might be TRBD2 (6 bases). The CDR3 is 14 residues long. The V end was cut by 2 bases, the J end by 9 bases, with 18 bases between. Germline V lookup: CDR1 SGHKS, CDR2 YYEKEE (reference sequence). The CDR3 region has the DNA TGTGCCAGCAGCTTATTTGAGGGGTACGGGAGGCAGTACTTC. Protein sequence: CASSLFEGYGRQYF.

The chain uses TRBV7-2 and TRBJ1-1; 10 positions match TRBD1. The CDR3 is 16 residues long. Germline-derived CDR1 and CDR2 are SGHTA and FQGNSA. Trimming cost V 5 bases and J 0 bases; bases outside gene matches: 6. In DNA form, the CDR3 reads TGTGCCAGCAGCCACAGACAGGGGGCGATGAACACTGAAGCTTTCTTT. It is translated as CASSHRQGAMNTEAFF.

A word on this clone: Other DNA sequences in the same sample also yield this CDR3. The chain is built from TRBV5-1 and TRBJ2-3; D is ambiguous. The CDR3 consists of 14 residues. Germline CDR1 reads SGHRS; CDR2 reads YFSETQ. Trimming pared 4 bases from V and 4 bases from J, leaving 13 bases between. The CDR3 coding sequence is TGCGCCAGCAGCCAGAACCTCCGGGCAGATACGCAGTATTTT. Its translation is CASSQNLRADTQYF.

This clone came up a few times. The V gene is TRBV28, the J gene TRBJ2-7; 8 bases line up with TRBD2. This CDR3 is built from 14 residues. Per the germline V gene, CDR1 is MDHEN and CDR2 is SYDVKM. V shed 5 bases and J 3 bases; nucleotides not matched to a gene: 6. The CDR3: CASSDLAGLYEQYF. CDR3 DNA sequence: TGTGCCAGCAGTGATCTAGCGGGTCTCTACGAGCAGTACTTC.

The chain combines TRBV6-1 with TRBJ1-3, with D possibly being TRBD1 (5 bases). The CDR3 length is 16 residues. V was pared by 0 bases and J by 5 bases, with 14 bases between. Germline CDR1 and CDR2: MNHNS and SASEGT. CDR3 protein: CASSEAIRDSRNTIYF. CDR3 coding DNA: TGTGCCAGCAGTGAAGCAATTCGGGACTCCAGAAACACCATATATTTT.

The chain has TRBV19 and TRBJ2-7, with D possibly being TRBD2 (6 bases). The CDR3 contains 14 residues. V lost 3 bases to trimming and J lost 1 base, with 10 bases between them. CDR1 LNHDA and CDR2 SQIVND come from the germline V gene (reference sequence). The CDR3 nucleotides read TGTGCCAGTAGTATTCAGGGAGGATCCTACGAGCAGTACTTC. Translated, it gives CASSIQGGSYEQYF.

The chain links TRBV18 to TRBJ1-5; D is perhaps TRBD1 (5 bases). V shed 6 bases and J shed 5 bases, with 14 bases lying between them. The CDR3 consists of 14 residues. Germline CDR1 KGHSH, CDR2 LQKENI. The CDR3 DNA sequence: TGTGCCAGCTCGCCCTCGATGGGGGATCAGCCCCAGCATTTT. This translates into CASSPSMGDQPQHF.